These 10 T cell receptor beta chains were all obtained from the same sample, sequenced in a study of Graves' ophthalmopathy and Graves' hyperthyroidism. TCR beta CDR3 amplification used RNA transcripts. An initial RT-PCR round employing HTBI primers preceded a second-round multiplex PCR. TCRdb re-analysed the multiplex PCR reads in MiXCR, keeping a single row per CDR3 protein. The sample has more than 1,000,000 distinct CDR3 sequences, less than 45% seen once. The sample was peripheral blood or thyroid tissue (not recorded which). All receptors derive from an adult man with Graves' hyperthyroidism.

For this clonotype: It may be a read error: a sequence one base away is much more abundant. The V gene is TRBV7-2, the J gene TRBJ1-5; 8 nucleotides match TRBD1. The CDR3 spans 18 residues. Trimming removed 3 bases from V and 4 bases from J; junction bases left unmatched: 14. CDR1 is SGHTA and CDR2 is FQGNSA in the germline V gene. CDR3: CASSFGWGTGGENQPQHF. CDR3 DNA: TGTGCCAGCAGCTTCGGATGGGGGACAGGAGGGGAGAATCAGCCCCAGCATTTT.

Remarks on this clonotype: With a much larger clone just one base away, this may be a read error. The CDR3 here is CASSIGDQEGFF. In DNA, the CDR3 is TGCGCCAGCAGCATCGGGGATCAAGAGGGGTTCTTT. The chain combines TRBV5-1 with TRBJ1-1; D possibly corresponds to TRBD1 (5 bases). Trimming took 4 bases from V and 14 from J, leaving 18 bases between them. The length of the CDR3 is 12 residues. CDR1 SGHRS and CDR2 YFSETQ come from the germline V gene.

As regards this clonotype: Relative to the germline gene, one junction end is altered; a read error may explain this. The chain is built from TRBV7-2 and TRBJ1-2, with D maybe TRBD1 (5 bases). CDR1 and CDR2 from the germline V gene are SGHTA and FQGNSA. The CDR3 is 14 amino acids. The CDR3 reads CANSLGARNYGYTF. CDR3 nucleotide sequence: TGTGCCAACAGCTTAGGGGCAAGGAACTATGGCTACACCTTC.

On this clonotype: Given the absence of the conserved phenylalanine or tryptophan at the CDR3 end, a read error is likely. The DNA is left out, because the CDR3 cannot be placed on it with certainty; the CDR3 is given as TCRdb lists it. This chain links TRBV20-1 with TRBJ2-2; TRBD1 reflects the table's D call only, with no check against the DNA. Germline values: CDR1 DFQATT, CDR2 SNEGSKA (reference sequence). The CDR3 is 8 residues long, ends included. CDR3 region: CSARPLGV.

The sample holds a few counts of this clonotype. The CDR3, as DNA: TGTGCCAGCAGTACGACCCACGACGAGCAGTACTTC. Protein: CASSTTHDEQYF. The chain employs TRBV6-2 or TRBV6-3 and TRBJ2-7; D unresolved. V lost 5 bases and J lost 5, with 10 bases in between. CDR1 is MNHEY, CDR2 SVGEGT, per germline. The CDR3 consists of 12 residues.

This clonotype was seen a handful of times. The V and J genes are TRBV6-2 or TRBV6-3 and TRBJ1-6; unclear D gene. V lost 6 bases to trimming and J lost 7 bases, with 10 bases between them. The CDR3 extends over 13 amino acids. CDR1 and CDR2 (germline): MNHEY, SVGEGT. The CDR3 loop is CASRTDGNSPLHF. The CDR3 bases are TGTGCCAGCAGAACAGACGGGAATTCACCCCTCCACTTT.

The chain employs TRBV7-9 and TRBJ2-7, with unresolved D. V lost 2 bases and J 5 bases, leaving 13 bases between the germline ends. Germline values: CDR1 SEHNR, CDR2 FQNEAQ (reference sequence). The CDR3 is 14 amino acids. CDR3 residues: CASSLSPTAHEQYF. CDR3 nucleotide sequence: TGTGCCAGCAGCTTATCACCCACGGCCCACGAGCAGTACTTC.

The sample holds one count of this clonotype. The V gene is TRBV25-1, the J gene TRBJ2-2; perhaps D is TRBD1 or TRBD2 (5 bases each). The length of the CDR3 is 15 residues. The V end lost 6 bases, the J end lost 1 base, and 12 bases lay between the germline ends. Germline CDR1 and CDR2: MGHDK and SYGVNS. The CDR3 loop reads CASSRRGGNTGELFF. DNA of the CDR3: TGTGCCAGCAGCCGTCGGGGCGGGAACACCGGGGAGCTGTTTTTT.

This clonotype was observed a handful of times. The chain carries TRBV5-6 and TRBJ1-5, with D perhaps matching TRBD1 (6 bases). Trimming stripped 3 bases from V and 5 bases from J, with 12 bases between. From germline, CDR1 is SGHDT and CDR2 YYEEEE. The CDR3 loop spans 14 amino acids. The DNA of the CDR3 is TGTGCCAGCAGCTCCCTGGCAGGGGATCAGCCCCAGCATTTT. Encoded protein: CASSSLAGDQPQHF.

This clonotype was detected many times. The chain joins TRBV7-8 to TRBJ2-7; D remains unclear. V was clipped by 5 bases and J by 2 bases, with 10 bases between them. CDR3 length equals 13 residues. Germline values: CDR1 SGHVS, CDR2 FQNEAQ. CDR3 DNA: TGTGCCAGCAGCCCCAGAGAAACCTACGAGCAGTACTTC. The encoded protein is CASSPRETYEQYF. Full variable domain (outside the CDR3, taken from reference TRBV7-8 and TRBJ2-7): GAGVSQSPRYKVAKRGQDVALRCDPISGHVSLFWYQQALGQGPEFLTYFQNEAQLDKSGLPSDRFFAERPEGSVSTLKIQRTQQEDSAVYLCASSPRETYEQYFGPGTRLTVT.